This TCR beta chain derives from a study of cytomegalovirus exposure and HLA in healthy donors. Overall study results and limits: A later examination showed that TCR association rates differed by HLA locus, with DRB1 most and HLA-C fewest. A later analysis appeared to link common viral pathogens to several of the most significant clusters. Within an earlier analysis, most TCR beta V segments proved productive either about 87% or about 30% of the time.

Primers included in the PCR were 60 Vbeta and 13 Jbeta primers. Assay: immunoSEQ multiplex PCR; the TCRdb copy retains only in-frame clones and omits some. This sample has roughly 120,000 clones; 75% to 85% occur once, and the top ten carry 3% to 4%. In this sample, this clone turned up a few times. Its antigen is unknown. Trimming shortened V by 4 bases and J by 8 bases, and 8 bases separated the two germline ends. Germline CDR1 and CDR2: SNHLY and FYNNEI. This CDR3 is 12 amino acids long. The sample taken for sequencing was PBMCs. This sequence originates from a male donor in good health and CMV-seronegative. The chain links TRBV2 to TRBJ1-4; D is perhaps TRBD1 (5 bases). The CDR3 sequence: CASSAEGEKLFF. The CDR3 DNA follows: TGTGCCAGCAGTGCGGAGGGGGAAAAACTGTTTTTT. The full variable domain, rest sourced from reference TRBV2 and TRBJ1-4, is EPEVTQTPSHQVTQMGQEVILRCVPISNHLYFYWYRQILGQKVEFLVSFYNNEISEKSEIFDDQFSVERPDGSNFTLKIRSTKLEDSAMYFCASSAEGEKLFFGSGTQLSVL.